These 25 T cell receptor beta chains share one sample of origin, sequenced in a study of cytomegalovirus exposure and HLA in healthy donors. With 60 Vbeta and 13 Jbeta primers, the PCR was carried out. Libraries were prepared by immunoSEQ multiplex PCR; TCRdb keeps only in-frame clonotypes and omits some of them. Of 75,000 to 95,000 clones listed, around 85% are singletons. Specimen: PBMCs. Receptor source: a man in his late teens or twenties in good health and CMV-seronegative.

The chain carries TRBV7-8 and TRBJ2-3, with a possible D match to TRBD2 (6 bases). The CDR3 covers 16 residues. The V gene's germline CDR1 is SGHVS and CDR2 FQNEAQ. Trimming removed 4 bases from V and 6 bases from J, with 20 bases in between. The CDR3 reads CASSSPLAQARDTQYF. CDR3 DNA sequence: TGTGCCAGCAGCTCGCCACTAGCACAAGCGAGGGATACGCAGTATTTT.

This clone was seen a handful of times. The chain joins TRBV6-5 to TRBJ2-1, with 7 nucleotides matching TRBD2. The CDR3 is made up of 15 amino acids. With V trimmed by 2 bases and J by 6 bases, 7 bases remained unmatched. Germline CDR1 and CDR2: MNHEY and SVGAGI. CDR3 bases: TGTGCCAGCAGTTACAACAGCGGGACCCCCAATGAGCAGTTCTTC. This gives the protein CASSYNSGTPNEQFF.

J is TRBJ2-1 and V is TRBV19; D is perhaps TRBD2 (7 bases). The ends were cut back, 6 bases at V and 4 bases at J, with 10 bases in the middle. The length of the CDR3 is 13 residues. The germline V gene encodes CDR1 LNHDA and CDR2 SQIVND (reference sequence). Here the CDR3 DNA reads TGTGCCAGTAGAGGGGGACTATACAATGAGCAGTTCTTC. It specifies CASRGGLYNEQFF. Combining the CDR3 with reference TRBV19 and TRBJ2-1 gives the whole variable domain DGGITQSPKYLFRKEGQNVTLSCEQNLNHDAMYWYRQDPGQGLRLIYYSQIVNDFQKGDIAEGYSVSREKKESFPLTVTSAQKNPTAFYLCASRGGLYNEQFFGPGTRLTVL.

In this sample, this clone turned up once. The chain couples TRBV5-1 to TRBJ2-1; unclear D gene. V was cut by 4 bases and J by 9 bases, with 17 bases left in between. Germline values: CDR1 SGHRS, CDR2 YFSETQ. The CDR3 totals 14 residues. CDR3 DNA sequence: TGCGCCAGCAGCCCCCAAACTACCACGGGTGAGCAGTTCTTC. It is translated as CASSPQTTTGEQFF.

This CDR3 is CASRTAVNEKLFF. The CDR3 DNA sequence: TGTGCCAGCAGGACAGCAGTTAATGAAAAACTGTTTTTT. J is TRBJ1-4 and V is TRBV2; tentatively, D is TRBD1 (5 bases). The V end lost 6 bases, the J end lost 4 bases, and 9 bases lay between the germline ends. This CDR3 has 13 residues. Germline V gene data show CDR1 as SNHLY and CDR2 as FYNNEI.

The CDR3 sequence is CAGLRLARTRYGEDTQYF. CDR3 coding DNA: TGTGCCGGACTTCGGCTCGCTAGGACTAGATACGGCGAGGATACGCAGTATTTT. This chain joins TRBV30 and TRBJ2-3; TRBD2 agrees at 7 bases. The ends lost 8 bases at V and 6 bases at J; junction bases unmatched: 26. The length of the CDR3 is 18 residues. CDR1 is GTSNPN and CDR2 is SVGIG in the germline V gene (reference sequence).

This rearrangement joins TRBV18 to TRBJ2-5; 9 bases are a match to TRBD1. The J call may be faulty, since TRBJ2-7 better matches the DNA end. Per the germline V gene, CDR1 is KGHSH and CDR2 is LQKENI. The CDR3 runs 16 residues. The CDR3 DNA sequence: TGTGCCAGCTCACCCATTACCGGGACAGGGCCCTACGAGCAGTACTTC. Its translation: CASSPITGTGPYEQYF.

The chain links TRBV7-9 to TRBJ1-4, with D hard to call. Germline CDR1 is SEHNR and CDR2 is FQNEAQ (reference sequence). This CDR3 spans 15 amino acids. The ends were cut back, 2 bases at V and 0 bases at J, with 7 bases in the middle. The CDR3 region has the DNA TGTGCCAGCAGCTTAATCATTGCAACTAATGAAAAACTGTTTTTT. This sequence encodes CASSLIIATNEKLFF.

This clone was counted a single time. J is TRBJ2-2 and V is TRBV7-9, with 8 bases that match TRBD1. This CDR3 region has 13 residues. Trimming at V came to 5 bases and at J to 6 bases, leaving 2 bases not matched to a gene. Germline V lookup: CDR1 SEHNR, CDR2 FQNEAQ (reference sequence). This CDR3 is CASSEQGAGELFF. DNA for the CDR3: TGTGCCAGCAGCGAACAGGGGGCCGGGGAGCTGTTTTTT.

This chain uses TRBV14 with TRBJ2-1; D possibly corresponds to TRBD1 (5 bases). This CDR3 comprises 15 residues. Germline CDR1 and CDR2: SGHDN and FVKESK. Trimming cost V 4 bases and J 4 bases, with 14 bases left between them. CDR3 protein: CASSRPRGYYNEQFF. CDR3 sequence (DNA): TGTGCCAGCAGCCGCCCAAGGGGATATTACAATGAGCAGTTCTTC.

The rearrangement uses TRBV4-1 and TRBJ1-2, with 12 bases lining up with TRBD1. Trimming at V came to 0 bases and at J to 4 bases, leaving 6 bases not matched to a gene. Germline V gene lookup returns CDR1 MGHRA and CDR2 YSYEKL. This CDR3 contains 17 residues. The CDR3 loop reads CASSQEPRDRGLYGYTF. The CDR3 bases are TGCGCCAGCAGCCAAGAGCCCCGGGACAGGGGGCTCTATGGCTACACCTTC.

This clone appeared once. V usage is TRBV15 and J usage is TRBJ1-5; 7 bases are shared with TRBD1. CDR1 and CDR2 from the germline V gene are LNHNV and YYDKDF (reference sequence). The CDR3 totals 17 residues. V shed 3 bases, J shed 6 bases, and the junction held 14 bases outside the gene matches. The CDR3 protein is CATSREGAGVRFQPQHF. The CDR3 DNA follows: TGTGCCACCAGCAGGGAGGGGGCAGGGGTTAGGTTTCAGCCCCAGCATTTT.

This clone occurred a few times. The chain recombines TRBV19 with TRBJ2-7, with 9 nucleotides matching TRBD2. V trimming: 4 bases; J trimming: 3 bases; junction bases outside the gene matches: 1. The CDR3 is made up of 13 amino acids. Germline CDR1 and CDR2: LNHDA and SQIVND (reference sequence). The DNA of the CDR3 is TGTGCCAGTAGTAGACTAGCGGACTACGAGCAGTACTTC. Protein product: CASSRLADYEQYF.

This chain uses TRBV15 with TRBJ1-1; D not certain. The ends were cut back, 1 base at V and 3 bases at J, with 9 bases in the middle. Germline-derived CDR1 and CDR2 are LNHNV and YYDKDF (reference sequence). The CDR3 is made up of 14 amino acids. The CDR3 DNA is TGTGCCACCAGCAGAGCTACCGACTACACTGAAGCTTTCTTT. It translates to CATSRATDYTEAFF.

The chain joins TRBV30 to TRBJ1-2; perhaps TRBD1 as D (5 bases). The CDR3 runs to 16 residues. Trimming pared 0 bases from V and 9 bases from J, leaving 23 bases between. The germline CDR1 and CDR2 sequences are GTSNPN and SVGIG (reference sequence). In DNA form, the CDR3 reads TGTGCCTGGAGTGTCGGACAAGGGGCTATGAAGAGGAGCTACACCTTC. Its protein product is CAWSVGQGAMKRSYTF.

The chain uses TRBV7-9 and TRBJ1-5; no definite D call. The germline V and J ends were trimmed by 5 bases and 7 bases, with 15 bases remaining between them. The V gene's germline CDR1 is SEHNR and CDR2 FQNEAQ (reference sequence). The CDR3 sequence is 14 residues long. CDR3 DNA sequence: TGTGCCAGCAGCCCACCAGGCCCAAGCCAGCCCCAGCATTTT. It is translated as CASSPPGPSQPQHF.

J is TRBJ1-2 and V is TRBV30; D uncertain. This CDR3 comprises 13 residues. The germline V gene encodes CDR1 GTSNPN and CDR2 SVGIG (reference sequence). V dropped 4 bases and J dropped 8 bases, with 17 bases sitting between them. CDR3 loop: CAWTLGGWRGYTF. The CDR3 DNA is TGTGCCTGGACCCTCGGAGGATGGAGGGGCTACACCTTC. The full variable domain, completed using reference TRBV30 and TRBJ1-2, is SQTIHQWPATLVQPVGSPLSLECTVEGTSNPNLYWYRQAAGRGLQLLFYSVGIGQISSEVPQNLSASRPQDRQFILSSKKLLLSDSGFYLCAWTLGGWRGYTFGSGTRLTVV.

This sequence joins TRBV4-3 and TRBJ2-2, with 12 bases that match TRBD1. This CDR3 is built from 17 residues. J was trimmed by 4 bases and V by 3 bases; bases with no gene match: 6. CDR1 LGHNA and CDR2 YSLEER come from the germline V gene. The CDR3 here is CASSQGTGGRSTGELFF. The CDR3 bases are TGCGCCAGCAGCCAGGGGACAGGGGGCAGGAGCACCGGGGAGCTGTTTTTT.

CDR3 loop: CASSPGTLRPETQYF. The CDR3 DNA follows: TGTGCCAGCTCACCAGGGACACTCCGACCAGAGACCCAGTACTTC. This chain links TRBV18 with TRBJ2-5; possibly TRBD1 for D (6 bases). V gave up 2 bases and J gave up 4 bases, with 14 bases separating them. The CDR3 extends over 15 amino acids. Germline V gene sequence: CDR1 KGHSH, CDR2 LQKENI.

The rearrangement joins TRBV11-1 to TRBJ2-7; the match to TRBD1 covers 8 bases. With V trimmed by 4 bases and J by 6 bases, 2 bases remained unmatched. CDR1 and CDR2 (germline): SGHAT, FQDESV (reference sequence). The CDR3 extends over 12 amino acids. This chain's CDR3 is CASSSDRGEQYF. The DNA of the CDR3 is TGTGCCAGCAGCTCTGACAGGGGCGAGCAGTACTTC.

CDR3 in amino acids: CASSQNYGTIYGYTF. CDR3 in DNA: TGTGCCAGCAGTCAGAACTACGGGACAATCTATGGCTACACCTTC. This chain uses TRBV28 with TRBJ1-2; tentatively, D is TRBD1 (6 bases). The CDR3 covers 15 residues. V gave up 5 bases and J gave up 4 bases, with 17 bases separating them. From germline, CDR1 is MDHEN and CDR2 SYDVKM.

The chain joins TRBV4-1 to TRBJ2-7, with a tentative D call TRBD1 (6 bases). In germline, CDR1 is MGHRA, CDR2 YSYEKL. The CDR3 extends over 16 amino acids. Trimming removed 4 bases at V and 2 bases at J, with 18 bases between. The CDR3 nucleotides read TGCGCCAGCAGCCCAAGCTTATCGGGACAACCCTACGAGCAGTACTTC. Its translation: CASSPSLSGQPYEQYF.

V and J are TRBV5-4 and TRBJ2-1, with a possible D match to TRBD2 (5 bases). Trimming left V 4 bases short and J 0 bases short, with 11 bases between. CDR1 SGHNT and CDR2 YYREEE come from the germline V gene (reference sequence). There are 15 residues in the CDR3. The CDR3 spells CASSPEAFSYNEQFF. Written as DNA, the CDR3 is TGTGCCAGCAGCCCGGAGGCTTTCTCCTACAATGAGCAGTTCTTC.

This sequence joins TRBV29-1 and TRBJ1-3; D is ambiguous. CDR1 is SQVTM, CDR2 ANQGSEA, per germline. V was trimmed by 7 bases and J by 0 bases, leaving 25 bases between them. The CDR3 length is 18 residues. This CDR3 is CSARMRSHKASSGNTIYF. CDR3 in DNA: TGCAGCGCTCGGATGCGTTCCCATAAAGCTAGCTCTGGAAACACCATATATTTT.

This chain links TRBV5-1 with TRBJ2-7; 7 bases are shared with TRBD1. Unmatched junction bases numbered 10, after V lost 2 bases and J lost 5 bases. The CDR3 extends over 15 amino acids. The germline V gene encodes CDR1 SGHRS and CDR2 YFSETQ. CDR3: CASSLRTGLYDEQYF. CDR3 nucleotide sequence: TGCGCCAGCAGCTTACGGACAGGATTGTACGACGAGCAGTACTTC.